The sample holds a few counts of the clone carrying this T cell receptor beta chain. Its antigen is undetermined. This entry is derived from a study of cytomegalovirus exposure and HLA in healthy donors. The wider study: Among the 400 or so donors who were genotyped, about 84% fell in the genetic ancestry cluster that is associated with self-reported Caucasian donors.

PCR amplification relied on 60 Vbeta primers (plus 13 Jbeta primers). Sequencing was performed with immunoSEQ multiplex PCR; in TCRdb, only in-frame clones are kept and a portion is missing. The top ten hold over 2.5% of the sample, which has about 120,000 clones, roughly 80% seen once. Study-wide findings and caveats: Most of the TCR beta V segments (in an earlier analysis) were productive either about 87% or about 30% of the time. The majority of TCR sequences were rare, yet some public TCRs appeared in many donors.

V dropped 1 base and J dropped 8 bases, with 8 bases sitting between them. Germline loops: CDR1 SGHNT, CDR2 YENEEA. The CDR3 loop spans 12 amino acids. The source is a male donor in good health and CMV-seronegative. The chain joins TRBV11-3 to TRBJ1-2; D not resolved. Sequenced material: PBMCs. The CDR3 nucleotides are TGTGCCAGCAGCTTAGTTAAAATCGGCTACACCTTC. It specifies CASSLVKIGYTF.